The source of this T cell receptor beta chain is a study of low-dose radiotherapy and immunotherapy resistance in tumors. Study summary: One day prior to radiation and immunotherapy, intravenous cyclophosphamide at 200 mg/m2 was given, repeated every two weeks. Once cycle 1 day 1 began, patients took oral aspirin 300 mg daily for four cycles.

Germline CDR1 LGHNA, CDR2 YSLEER. The CDR3 has 14 amino acids. V lost 0 bases and J 4 bases, leaving 7 bases between the germline ends. Both TCRalpha and TCRbeta chains were reverse transcribed with V-gene-specific primers. Over around 19 PCR cycles, TCRs were amplified from a constant-region primer and V-primer adapter. TCRdb reanalysed the reads using MiXCR and keeps one entry per CDR3 protein. The sample records 40,000 or so distinct CDR3 sequences, roughly 20% being singletons. Time point in this sample: after trial treatment. The treatment: LDRT plus nivolumab, ipilimumab, low-dose cyclophosphamide and aspirin (RACIN trial). Low-dose radiotherapy and low-dose cyclophosphamide, together with aspirin, ipilimumab and nivolumab, were given to donors. As a condition of eligibility, patients had advanced solid tumors lacking tumor-infiltrating lymphocytes.

The sample here was PBMCs, taken after low-dose radiotherapy plus immunotherapy. The TCR sequence derives from a female donor with ovarian cancer. The chain uses TRBV4-3 and TRBJ2-1; no definite D call. The CDR3 protein is CASSQELVYNEQFF. CDR3 nucleotide sequence: TGCGCCAGCAGCCAAGAATTAGTTTACAATGAGCAGTTCTTC.